The 3 T cell receptor beta chains below come from one sample, sequenced in a study of cytomegalovirus exposure and HLA in healthy donors. The PCR used 60 Vbeta and 13 Jbeta primers. The assay was immunoSEQ multiplex PCR, and TCRdb's table has in-frame clones only and misses some. The repertoire holds 100,000 to 120,000 clones, with around 80% as singletons. Material: PBMCs. The receptors were sampled from a male donor in good health and CMV-seronegative.

The rearrangement joins TRBV5-1 to TRBJ2-5, with TRBD2 as a possible D gene (5 bases). This CDR3 spans 15 amino acids. V lost 4 bases to trimming and J lost 5 bases, with 18 bases between them. The germline V gene has CDR1 SGHRS and CDR2 YFSETQ. The CDR3 coding sequence is TGCGCCAGCAGCCTGGGGTTTAGGTCGGGGGAGACCCAGTACTTC. It is translated as CASSLGFRSGETQYF.

The chain couples TRBV9 to TRBJ2-7; a weak D match, TRBD2 (6 bases). The CDR3 is made up of 13 amino acids. Per germline, CDR1 SGDLS and CDR2 YYNGEE. V was trimmed by 0 bases and J by 7 bases, leaving 11 bases between them. The CDR3 region is CASSVAGVGEQYF. The CDR3 region has the DNA TGTGCCAGCAGCGTAGCGGGAGTAGGAGAGCAGTACTTC.

This sequence joins TRBV11-3 and TRBJ2-7; 10 bases map to TRBD2. J lost 4 bases, V lost 5 bases, and 14 bases had no gene match. This CDR3 spans 17 amino acids. Germline values: CDR1 SGHNT, CDR2 YENEEA. DNA for the CDR3: TGTGCCAGCAGCCCCGAATCCTTCGGACTAGCGGATTACGAGCAGTACTTC. Residues: CASSPESFGLADYEQYF.